This is a list of T cell receptor beta chains from one sample in a study of vaccination and CD4 T cells after COVID-19. TCRdb passed the PCR reads through MiXCR, listing each CDR3 protein once. The sample holds around 20,000 distinct CDR3 sequences, roughly 31% seen once. These receptors' targets are unknown. Material: cultured CD4+ T cells from blood. The receptors were gathered from a human donor with COVID-19. CDR3s include the opening cysteine and the closing phenylalanine or tryptophan. Each record gives: D gene, V gene, CDR3 length, clone size, J gene, CDR3 DNA, CDR3 protein. D genes are given only for firm matches. Only some rows state a clone size, as once, few, many or a class for expanded clones.

D gene: TRBD2; V gene: TRBV18; CDR3 length: 17; clone size: few; J gene: TRBJ2-3; CDR3 DNA: TGTGCCAGCTCACCACTAGCGGGGGGCCCGAGCACAGATACGCAGTATTTT; CDR3 protein: CASSPLAGGPSTDTQYF
D gene: NA; V gene: TRBV29-1; CDR3 length: 12; clone size: few; J gene: TRBJ2-5; CDR3 DNA: TGCAGCGGTCGACAGGTTCCAGAGACCCAGTACTTC; CDR3 protein: CSGRQVPETQYF
D gene: NA; V gene: TRBV7-9; CDR3 length: 14; clone size: few; J gene: TRBJ2-3; CDR3 DNA: TGTGCCAGCAGCTTAGCGGGGGCCCCAGATACGCAGTATTTT; CDR3 protein: CASSLAGAPDTQYF
D gene: TRBD1; V gene: TRBV18; CDR3 length: 17; clone size: NA; J gene: TRBJ1-2; CDR3 DNA: TGTGCCAGCTCACCACTTTCTGCGGGACAGAGTAACTATGGCTACACCTTC; CDR3 protein: CASSPLSAGQSNYGYTF
D gene: NA; V gene: TRBV29-1; CDR3 length: 14; clone size: few; J gene: TRBJ2-3; CDR3 DNA: TGCAGCGTCGCTACGAGGGCAGGGCCAGATACGCAGTATTTT; CDR3 protein: CSVATRAGPDTQYF
D gene: NA; V gene: TRBV18; CDR3 length: 13; clone size: few; J gene: TRBJ1-5; CDR3 DNA: TGTGCCAGCTCACCAGGGTATGATCAGCCCCAGCATTTT; CDR3 protein: CASSPGYDQPQHF
D gene: NA; V gene: TRBV20-1; CDR3 length: 14; clone size: few; J gene: TRBJ2-1; CDR3 DNA: TGCAGTGCTCTTCAGGGGAAGCTGGTTGATGAGCAGTTCTTC; CDR3 protein: CSALQGKLVDEQFF
D gene: TRBD1; V gene: TRBV7-9; CDR3 length: 15; clone size: few; J gene: TRBJ2-4; CDR3 DNA: TGTGCCAGCAGCATTACGACAGGGACCAAAAACATTCAGTACTTC; CDR3 protein: CASSITTGTKNIQYF
D gene: TRBD1; V gene: TRBV6-4; CDR3 length: 17; clone size: NA; J gene: TRBJ2-7; CDR3 DNA: TGTGCCAGCAGTGACTCGCTTGGGACAGCTAGTACCTACGAGCAGTACTTC; CDR3 protein: CASSDSLGTASTYEQYF
D gene: NA; V gene: TRBV9; CDR3 length: 13; clone size: NA; J gene: TRBJ1-1; CDR3 DNA: TGTGCCAGCAGCGTAGGGAGGACAGCTGAAGCTTTCTTT; CDR3 protein: CASSVGRTAEAFF
D gene: TRBD1; V gene: TRBV6-5; CDR3 length: 14; clone size: few; J gene: TRBJ1-2; CDR3 DNA: TGTGCCAGCAGTTACGCAGGGGGCAACTATGGCTACACCTTC; CDR3 protein: CASSYAGGNYGYTF
D gene: TRBD1; V gene: TRBV5-8; CDR3 length: 14; clone size: NA; J gene: TRBJ2-5; CDR3 DNA: TGTGCCAGCAGCCCCGGGGACAGACGAGAGACCCAGTACTTC; CDR3 protein: CASSPGDRRETQYF
D gene: NA; V gene: TRBV19; CDR3 length: 14; clone size: NA; J gene: TRBJ2-7; CDR3 DNA: TGTGCCAGTAGGCCACAGAGGAGCTCCTACGAGCAGTACTTC; CDR3 protein: CASRPQRSSYEQYF
D gene: TRBD1; V gene: TRBV7-6; CDR3 length: 14; clone size: NA; J gene: TRBJ2-7; CDR3 DNA: TGTGCCAGCAGCAGACAGGGGGCGGGGGACGAGCAGTACTTC; CDR3 protein: CASSRQGAGDEQYF
D gene: NA; V gene: TRBV6-5; CDR3 length: 15; clone size: NA; J gene: TRBJ2-7; CDR3 DNA: TGTGCCAGCAGTTACCTGACAGCCAAAAAATGCGAGCAGTACTTC; CDR3 protein: CASSYLTAKKCEQYF
D gene: TRBD1; V gene: TRBV27; CDR3 length: 14; clone size: NA; J gene: TRBJ1-1; CDR3 DNA: TGTGCCAGCAGTTCGGCAGGGGGAGGCACTGAAGCTTTCTTT; CDR3 protein: CASSSAGGGTEAFF
D gene: NA; V gene: TRBV19; CDR3 length: 18; clone size: NA; J gene: TRBJ1-5; CDR3 DNA: TGTGCCAGTAGCCCTAGGGTAGTAGGGTTCGGGGCCAATCAGCCCCAGCATTTT; CDR3 protein: CASSPRVVGFGANQPQHF
D gene: NA; V gene: TRBV25-1; CDR3 length: 12; clone size: NA; J gene: TRBJ1-2; CDR3 DNA: TGTGCCAGCAGTGAGAGACTCTATGGCTACACCTTC; CDR3 protein: CASSERLYGYTF
D gene: TRBD2; V gene: TRBV7-8; CDR3 length: 17; clone size: few; J gene: TRBJ2-7; CDR3 DNA: TGTGCCAGCAGCTCCACGTATAGCGGGGGAAGCTCCTACGAGCAGTACTTC; CDR3 protein: CASSSTYSGGSSYEQYF
D gene: NA; V gene: TRBV11-2; CDR3 length: 14; clone size: NA; J gene: TRBJ2-7; CDR3 DNA: TGTGCCAGCAGCTTCGGTCGTAGCTCCTACGAGCAGTACTTC; CDR3 protein: CASSFGRSSYEQYF
D gene: TRBD1; V gene: TRBV19; CDR3 length: 15; clone size: NA; J gene: TRBJ2-3; CDR3 DNA: TGTGCCACGAGTAGTTTCGACAGGGACACAGATACGCAGTATTTT; CDR3 protein: CATSSFDRDTDTQYF
D gene: NA; V gene: TRBV12-3/TRBV12-4; CDR3 length: 14; clone size: few; J gene: TRBJ2-7; CDR3 DNA: TGTGCCAGCAGTCCTCACACAAGCTCCTACGAGCAGTACTTC; CDR3 protein: CASSPHTSSYEQYF
D gene: NA; V gene: TRBV10-1; CDR3 length: 13; clone size: NA; J gene: TRBJ1-6; CDR3 DNA: TGCGCCACGTCAGGTGGACAGAGTTCACCCCTCCACTTT; CDR3 protein: CATSGGQSSPLHF
D gene: NA; V gene: TRBV28; CDR3 length: 14; clone size: NA; J gene: TRBJ2-7; CDR3 DNA: TGTGCCAGCAGTTCCGGGCCCCCCGTCTACGAGCAGTACTTC; CDR3 protein: CASSSGPPVYEQYF
D gene: NA; V gene: TRBV20-1; CDR3 length: 13; clone size: NA; J gene: TRBJ2-1; CDR3 DNA: TGCAGTGCTAGAGGGGGATTCAGGGATGAGCAGTTCTTC; CDR3 protein: CSARGGFRDEQFF
D gene: NA; V gene: TRBV10-3; CDR3 length: 11; clone size: NA; J gene: TRBJ2-7; CDR3 DNA: TGTGCCATCAGTGAGGATTACGAGCAGTACTTC; CDR3 protein: CAISEDYEQYF
D gene: TRBD2; V gene: TRBV28; CDR3 length: 15; clone size: NA; J gene: TRBJ2-5; CDR3 DNA: TGTGCCAGCAGTTTAAGCGGGGGGAACCAAGAGACCCAGTACTTC; CDR3 protein: CASSLSGGNQETQYF
D gene: NA; V gene: TRBV20-1; CDR3 length: 11; clone size: medium-sized; J gene: TRBJ1-5; CDR3 DNA: TGCAGTGCTAGCCGGGACGGCCCCCAGCATTTT; CDR3 protein: CSASRDGPQHF
D gene: NA; V gene: TRBV19; CDR3 length: 15; clone size: NA; J gene: TRBJ2-1; CDR3 DNA: TGTGCCAGTAGTAGTGACAGGAGCTCCTACAATGAGCAGTTCTTC; CDR3 protein: CASSSDRSSYNEQFF
D gene: NA; V gene: TRBV20-1; CDR3 length: 15; clone size: few; J gene: TRBJ1-1; CDR3 DNA: TGCAGTGCTAGAGATCCGAGGGGGGGGAACACTGAAGCTTTCTTT; CDR3 protein: CSARDPRGGNTEAFF
D gene: TRBD1; V gene: TRBV19; CDR3 length: 17; clone size: NA; J gene: TRBJ2-2; CDR3 DNA: TGTGCCAGTAGTAGAACCGGGACAGGGGCGAACACCGGGGAGCTGTTTTTT; CDR3 protein: CASSRTGTGANTGELFF
D gene: NA; V gene: TRBV6-2/TRBV6-3; CDR3 length: 13; clone size: NA; J gene: TRBJ1-1; CDR3 DNA: TGTGCCAGCAGTTACTCGAGAGGCTCTGAAGCTCTCTTT; CDR3 protein: CASSYSRGSEALF
D gene: TRBD2; V gene: TRBV11-3; CDR3 length: 16; clone size: once; J gene: TRBJ2-3; CDR3 DNA: TGTGCCAGCAGCCCAGGGAGACTAGCGGGGGCTGGTACGCAGTATTTT; CDR3 protein: CASSPGRLAGAGTQYF
D gene: TRBD1; V gene: TRBV7-9; CDR3 length: 16; clone size: NA; J gene: TRBJ2-2; CDR3 DNA: TGTGCCAGCAGCCCTCCGGGACAGGGTTTTAGCGGGGAGCTGTTTTTT; CDR3 protein: CASSPPGQGFSGELFF
D gene: TRBD1; V gene: TRBV6-1; CDR3 length: 15; clone size: few; J gene: TRBJ2-4; CDR3 DNA: TGTGCCAGCAGCCCGACAGGGTGGGGCAAAAACATTCAGTACTTC; CDR3 protein: CASSPTGWGKNIQYF
D gene: TRBD1; V gene: TRBV7-9; CDR3 length: 15; clone size: few; J gene: TRBJ1-4; CDR3 DNA: TGTGCCAGCAGCTTACTTGACAGGGGTATGGAAAAACTGTTTTTT; CDR3 protein: CASSLLDRGMEKLFF
D gene: TRBD1; V gene: TRBV11-2; CDR3 length: 15; clone size: NA; J gene: TRBJ1-4; CDR3 DNA: TGTGCCAGCAGCTTGGACAGGGGGCTGGGGGAAAAACTGTTTTTT; CDR3 protein: CASSLDRGLGEKLFF
D gene: TRBD1; V gene: TRBV12-3/TRBV12-4; CDR3 length: 15; clone size: NA; J gene: TRBJ2-7; CDR3 DNA: TGTGCCAGCAGCTCCGGACAGGTCCTTCTTGGCGAGCAGTACTTC; CDR3 protein: CASSSGQVLLGEQYF
D gene: NA; V gene: TRBV12-3/TRBV12-4; CDR3 length: 11; clone size: few; J gene: TRBJ2-7; CDR3 DNA: TGTGCCAGCAGTTCCTTCGGGGAGCAGTACTTC; CDR3 protein: CASSSFGEQYF
D gene: NA; V gene: TRBV18; CDR3 length: 13; clone size: NA; J gene: TRBJ1-2; CDR3 DNA: TGTGCCAGCTCATCAACAGGGAACTATGGCTACACCTTC; CDR3 protein: CASSSTGNYGYTF
D gene: NA; V gene: TRBV11-2; CDR3 length: 15; clone size: NA; J gene: TRBJ2-3; CDR3 DNA: TGTGCCAGCACCCTTGGCCCAGCGAATGCAGATACGCAGTATTTT; CDR3 protein: CASTLGPANADTQYF
D gene: TRBD1; V gene: TRBV20-1; CDR3 length: 14; clone size: medium-sized; J gene: TRBJ1-2; CDR3 DNA: TGCAGTGCTCGAGGGGACAGGGTCGCCTATGGCTACACCTTC; CDR3 protein: CSARGDRVAYGYTF
D gene: TRBD1; V gene: TRBV11-3; CDR3 length: 16; clone size: NA; J gene: TRBJ1-5; CDR3 DNA: TGTGCCAGCAGCCCCCCCGGTAGGGGGCTTACTCAGCCCCAGCATTTT; CDR3 protein: CASSPPGRGLTQPQHF
D gene: NA; V gene: TRBV11-2; CDR3 length: 14; clone size: few; J gene: TRBJ1-1; CDR3 DNA: TGTGCCAGCAGCTTTGGGCGGGAGAACACTGAAGCTTTCTTT; CDR3 protein: CASSFGRENTEAFF
D gene: TRBD1; V gene: TRBV20-1; CDR3 length: 13; clone size: NA; J gene: TRBJ2-7; CDR3 DNA: TGCAGTGCTACAGTCGGACAGGGGGTCTCGCAGTACTTC; CDR3 protein: CSATVGQGVSQYF
D gene: NA; V gene: TRBV6-1; CDR3 length: 16; clone size: few; J gene: TRBJ2-1; CDR3 DNA: TGTGCCAGCAGTGAATTGGGGCAGGGCTCCTACAATGAGCAGTTCTTC; CDR3 protein: CASSELGQGSYNEQFF
D gene: TRBD1; V gene: TRBV11-2; CDR3 length: 16; clone size: few; J gene: TRBJ2-5; CDR3 DNA: TGTGCCAGCAGCTTAGTCCCAGGGGGCAAGGGAGAGACCCAGTACTTC; CDR3 protein: CASSLVPGGKGETQYF
D gene: NA; V gene: TRBV11-3; CDR3 length: 13; clone size: few; J gene: TRBJ1-2; CDR3 DNA: TGTGCCAGCAGCCCGGGAGAGCTTTATGGCTACACCTTC; CDR3 protein: CASSPGELYGYTF
D gene: NA; V gene: TRBV6-1; CDR3 length: 17; clone size: NA; J gene: TRBJ1-3; CDR3 DNA: TGTGCCAGCAGTGAAGCGGGGGCCGGATACTCTGGAAACACCATATATTTT; CDR3 protein: CASSEAGAGYSGNTIYF
D gene: TRBD1; V gene: TRBV5-1; CDR3 length: 15; clone size: few; J gene: TRBJ2-7; CDR3 DNA: TGCGCCAGCAGCGACAAGGGACAGCCTAACGGCGAGCAGTACTTC; CDR3 protein: CASSDKGQPNGEQYF
D gene: NA; V gene: TRBV19; CDR3 length: 14; clone size: NA; J gene: TRBJ1-3; CDR3 DNA: TGTGCCAGTACCGAAGGGACATTCGGAAACACCATATATTTT; CDR3 protein: CASTEGTFGNTIYF
D gene: TRBD2; V gene: TRBV20-1; CDR3 length: 15; clone size: NA; J gene: TRBJ2-1; CDR3 DNA: TGCAGTGCCGAGACAGCGGGGGGGCCGGGCAATGAGCAGTTCTTC; CDR3 protein: CSAETAGGPGNEQFF
D gene: NA; V gene: TRBV9; CDR3 length: 16; clone size: NA; J gene: TRBJ2-2; CDR3 DNA: TGTGCCAGCAGCTATTCGTGGGGGCCGAACACCGGGGAGCTGTTTTTT; CDR3 protein: CASSYSWGPNTGELFF
D gene: NA; V gene: TRBV4-1; CDR3 length: 16; clone size: NA; J gene: TRBJ1-3; CDR3 DNA: TGCGCCAGCAGCCTGTCGGGCTTTGACTCTGGAAACACCATATATTTT; CDR3 protein: CASSLSGFDSGNTIYF
D gene: TRBD1; V gene: TRBV6-1; CDR3 length: 18; clone size: few; J gene: TRBJ1-5; CDR3 DNA: TGTGCCAGCAGCGCCCTAACCGGGAGGGGGCGCGGGAATCAGCCCCAGCATTTT; CDR3 protein: CASSALTGRGRGNQPQHF
D gene: TRBD1; V gene: TRBV15; CDR3 length: 15; clone size: NA; J gene: TRBJ2-4; CDR3 DNA: TGTGCCACCAGCAGCATGACAGGGGTGAAAAACATTCAGTACTTC; CDR3 protein: CATSSMTGVKNIQYF
D gene: NA; V gene: TRBV5-4; CDR3 length: 15; clone size: NA; J gene: TRBJ1-5; CDR3 DNA: TGTGCCAGCAGCTTGTCCCCACGTAGCAATCAGCCCCAGCATTTT; CDR3 protein: CASSLSPRSNQPQHF